Listed here are 11 T cell receptor beta chains from one sample, sequenced in a study of blood T cell repertoires in COVID-19 (dated by TCRdb to the early 2020s). Library preparation used the immunoSEQ multiplex PCR assay. The clones in this table, taken by TCRdb from immuneACCESS, are in-frame only. Not every clone is retained; where verified, under half of the shortfall comes from an unresolved V gene, and the cause of the rest is unknown. The sample contains around 300,000 clones, roughly 89% of them found a single time. Of the sample, 2% to 2.5% is held by the ten largest clones. Material: peripheral blood. These TCRs come from a man aged 50 to 60 with acute or convalescent COVID-19.

The rearrangement links TRBV6-6 to TRBJ2-7; 7 bases map to TRBD2. Germline V CDR1 and CDR2: MNHNY, SVGAGI (reference sequence). The length of the CDR3 is 15 residues. Germline trimming cut 5 bases from V and 0 bases from J; bases unmatched to any gene: 7. This CDR3 is CASSILAPSSYEQYF. The CDR3 DNA is TGTGCCAGCAGTATACTAGCGCCGAGCTCCTACGAGCAGTACTTC.

This clone has only one observation. The chain employs TRBV11-2 and TRBJ2-7; no clear D. Germline V gives CDR1 SGHAT, CDR2 FQNNGV. V was clipped by 2 bases and J by 2 bases, with 13 bases between them. This CDR3 is built from 15 residues. The CDR3 DNA is TGTGCCAGCAGCTTACTCAACCTACGGGCCTACGAGCAGTACTTC. Its translation: CASSLLNLRAYEQYF. Based on the CDR3 plus reference TRBV11-2 and TRBJ2-7, the full variable domain is EAGVAQSPRYKIIEKRQSVAFWCNPISGHATLYWYQQILGQGPKLLIQFQNNGVVDDSQLPKDRFSAERLKGVDSTLKIQPAKLEDSAVYLCASSLLNLRAYEQYFGPGTRLTVT.

The rearrangement joins TRBV7-6 to TRBJ2-7; TRBD2 matches at 15 bases. CDR3 length: 18 residues. After removal of 1 base from V and 7 bases from J, the junction contained 11 bases not matched to a gene. Germline values: CDR1 SGHVS, CDR2 FNYEAQ. The CDR3 nucleotides read TGTGCCAGCAGCTTAGGGGGACTAGCGGGGGGTCGAGAAGAAGAGCAGTACTTC. Its translation is CASSLGGLAGGREEEQYF.

To note about this clone: Additional DNA sequences in this sample encode the identical CDR3. This chain connects TRBV7-3 to TRBJ2-3; D possibly corresponds to TRBD2 (5 bases). The V end was cut by 1 base, the J end by 0 bases, with 8 bases between. The length of the CDR3 is 15 residues. CDR1 and CDR2 from the germline V gene are SGHTA and FQGTGA. The CDR3 loop reads CASSLNEGSTDTQYF. In DNA form, the CDR3 reads TGTGCCAGCAGCTTAAACGAGGGTAGCACAGATACGCAGTATTTT.

CDR3 sequence reads: CASSVGAGEETQYF. CDR3 bases: TGTGCCAGCAGCGTAGGTGCGGGGGAAGAGACCCAGTACTTC. V usage is TRBV9 and J usage is TRBJ2-5; 7 bases align to TRBD2. Germline assignment: CDR1 SGDLS and CDR2 YYNGEE. The ends lost 0 bases at V and 3 bases at J; junction bases unmatched: 2. This CDR3 region has 14 residues.

The rearrangement links TRBV11-1 to TRBJ2-5, with 13 bases matching TRBD2. Germline trimming cut 11 bases from V and 2 bases from J; bases unmatched to any gene: 5. The CDR3 runs 14 residues. From germline, CDR1 is SGHAT and CDR2 FQDESV (reference sequence). CDR3 DNA: TGTGCCTCGGGGACTAGCGGGGCTCAAGAGACCCAGTACTTC. This codes for CASGTSGAQETQYF.

J is TRBJ1-4 and V is TRBV24-1; D uncertain. The CDR3 covers 14 residues. Germline V gene sequence: CDR1 KGHDR, CDR2 SFDVKD. V was pared by 6 bases and J by 6 bases, with 13 bases between. Here the CDR3 DNA reads TGTGCCACCAGTTCGGGGAGAGCGGATGAAAAACTGTTTTTT. Amino acids: CATSSGRADEKLFF.

V gene TRBV5-1 combines with J gene TRBJ1-2; D might be TRBD1 (6 bases). CDR1 is SGHRS and CDR2 is YFSETQ in the germline V gene. The CDR3 spans 15 residues. V was shortened by 0 bases and J by 4 bases, with 13 bases between the two germline ends. Written as DNA, the CDR3 is TGCGCCAGCAGCTTGGGGGCCGGGACACCCTATGGCTACACCTTC. Its protein product is CASSLGAGTPYGYTF.

The rearrangement links TRBV5-1 to TRBJ1-2; maybe TRBD1 (5 bases). V was trimmed by 3 bases and J by 1 base, leaving 16 bases between them. CDR1 is SGHRS, CDR2 YFSETQ, per germline. The CDR3 sequence is 16 residues long. This CDR3 is CASSSHGGSVNYGYTF. As DNA, the CDR3 is TGCGCCAGCAGCTCCCACGGGGGGAGCGTTAACTATGGCTACACCTTC.

The chain recombines TRBV24-1 with TRBJ1-2; the match to TRBD1 covers 8 bases. The germline V gene encodes CDR1 KGHDR and CDR2 SFDVKD. Trimming cost V 5 bases and J 6 bases; bases outside gene matches: 7. The CDR3 is made up of 14 amino acids. As DNA, the CDR3 is TGTGCCACCAGTGGAGCGGACAGGGTAGATGGCTACACCTTC. Residues: CATSGADRVDGYTF.

The chain carries TRBV12-5 and TRBJ1-2; D unresolved. The CDR3 has 12 residues. Germline V gene sequence: CDR1 LGHNT, CDR2 FRNRAP. Trimming stripped 8 bases from V and 5 bases from J, with 12 bases between. CDR3 nucleotides: TGTGCTAGTTCCGCCGCTCGGTATGGCTACACCTTC. Protein product: CASSAARYGYTF.